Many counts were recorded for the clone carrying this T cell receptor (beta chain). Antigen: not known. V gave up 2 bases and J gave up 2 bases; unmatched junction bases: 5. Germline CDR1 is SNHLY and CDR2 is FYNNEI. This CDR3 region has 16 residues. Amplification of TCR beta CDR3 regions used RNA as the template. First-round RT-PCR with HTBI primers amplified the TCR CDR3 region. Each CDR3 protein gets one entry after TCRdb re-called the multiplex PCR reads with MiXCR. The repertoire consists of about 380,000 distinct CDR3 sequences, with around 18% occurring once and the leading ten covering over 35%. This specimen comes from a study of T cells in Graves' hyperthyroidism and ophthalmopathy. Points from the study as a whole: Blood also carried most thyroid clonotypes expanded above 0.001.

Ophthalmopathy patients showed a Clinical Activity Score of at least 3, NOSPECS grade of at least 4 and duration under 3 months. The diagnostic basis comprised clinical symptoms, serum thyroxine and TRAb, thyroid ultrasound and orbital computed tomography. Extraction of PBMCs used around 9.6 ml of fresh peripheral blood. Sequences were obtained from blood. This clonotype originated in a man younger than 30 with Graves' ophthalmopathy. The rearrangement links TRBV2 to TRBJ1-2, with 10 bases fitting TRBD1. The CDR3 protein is CASSENPTGGNYGYTF. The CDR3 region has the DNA TGTGCCAGCAGTGAAAACCCGACAGGGGGCAACTATGGCTACACCTTC.